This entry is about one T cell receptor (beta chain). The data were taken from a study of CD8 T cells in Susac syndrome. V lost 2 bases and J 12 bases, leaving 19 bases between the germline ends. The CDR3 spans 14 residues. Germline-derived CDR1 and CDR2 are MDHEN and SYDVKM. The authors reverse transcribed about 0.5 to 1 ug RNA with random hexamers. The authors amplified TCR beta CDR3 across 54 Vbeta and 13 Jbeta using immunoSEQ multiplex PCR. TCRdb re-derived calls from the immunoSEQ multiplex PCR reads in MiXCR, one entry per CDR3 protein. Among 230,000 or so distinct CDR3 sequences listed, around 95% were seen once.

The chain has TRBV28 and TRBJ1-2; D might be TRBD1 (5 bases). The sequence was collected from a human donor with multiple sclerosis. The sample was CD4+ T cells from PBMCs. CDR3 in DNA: TGTGCCAGCAGTTTAGGGGCAGGGCTCGGAATCGACACCTTC. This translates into CASSLGAGLGIDTF.